This TCR beta chain came from a study of PD-1 blockade in classical Hodgkin lymphoma. Study-level information: Patients got intravenous nivolumab 3 mg/kg every 2 weeks.

This CDR3 has 17 residues. Germline assignment: CDR1 SGHRS and CDR2 YFSETQ. V was clipped by 1 base and J by 1 base, with 16 bases between them. Libraries were prepared by immunoSEQ multiplex PCR; TCRdb keeps only in-frame clonotypes and omits some of them. This table holds over 15,000 clones, about three quarters found once. Comments on this clone: The antigen is not known.

Points from the study as a whole: Only CD4+ TCR diversity, not CD8+, had risen significantly by C4D1.

Time point here: cycle 4 day 1 (C4D1), after about 6 weeks of nivolumab. All trial patients relapsed after autologous stem cell transplantation. Investigators isolated CD4+ T cells from thawed PBMCs through magnetic negative selection. Under best response, outcomes were complete response, partial response or progressive disease. The genes are TRBV5-1 and TRBJ2-3; no clear D gene. The sample was CD4+ T cells from blood, taken before the fourth cycle of nivolumab. This clonotype was sampled from a human donor with classical Hodgkin lymphoma. The CDR3 here is CASSLSALAVGTDTQYF. The CDR3 coding sequence is TGCGCCAGCAGCTTGTCCGCCCTGGCGGTCGGCACAGATACGCAGTATTTT.